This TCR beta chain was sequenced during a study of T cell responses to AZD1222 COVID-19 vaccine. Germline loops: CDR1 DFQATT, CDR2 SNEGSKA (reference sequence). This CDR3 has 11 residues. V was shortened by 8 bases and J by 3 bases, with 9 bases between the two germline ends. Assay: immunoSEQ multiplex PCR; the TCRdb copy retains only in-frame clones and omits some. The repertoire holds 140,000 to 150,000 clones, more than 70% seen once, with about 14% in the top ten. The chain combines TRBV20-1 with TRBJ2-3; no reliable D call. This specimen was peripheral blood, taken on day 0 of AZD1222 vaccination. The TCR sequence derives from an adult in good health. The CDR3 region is CSSRRTDTQYF. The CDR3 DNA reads TGCAGTTCACGACGTACAGATACGCAGTATTTT.